This is a list of T cell receptor beta chains from one sample in a study of blood T cell repertoires in COVID-19. Repertoires were generated with immunoSEQ multiplex PCR, while TCRdb's copy carries only in-frame clones and drops some. The sample includes about 190,000 clones, approximately 88% of them seen just once. What was sequenced was PBMCs or T cells enriched from blood (not recorded which). These receptors were collected from a woman aged 25 to 45 who had recovered from COVID-19. CDR3s include the opening cysteine and the closing phenylalanine or tryptophan. The D gene is left open where the match is weak. Clone size appears in some rows only: once, few, many, or a class for an expanded clone.

V	J	size	D	CDR3	DNA
TRBV9	TRBJ2-3	.	TRBD2	CASSVGVAGLTDTQYF	TGTGCCAGCAGCGTTGGGGTAGCGGGATTGACAGATACGCAGTATTTT
TRBV2	TRBJ2-3	once	.	CASSGGLSTDTQYF	TGTGCCAGCAGTGGTGGCTTGAGCACAGATACGCAGTATTTT
TRBV4-1	TRBJ2-3	.	TRBD1	CASSQPSGGGANTQYF	TGCGCCAGCAGCCAGCCCTCAGGGGGCGGCGCCAATACGCAGTATTTT
TRBV5-8	TRBJ2-6	.	TRBD1	CASSENPGQGITGANVLTF	TGTGCCAGCAGCGAAAATCCTGGACAGGGGATCACTGGGGCCAACGTCCTGACTTTC
TRBV30	TRBJ2-2	.	.	CAWTGRGLTGELFF	TGTGCCTGGACCGGAAGGGGATTGACCGGGGAGCTGTTTTTT
TRBV19	TRBJ1-1	.	.	CASTRGNRIYTEAFF	TGTGCCAGTACCAGGGGTAATCGTATTTACACTGAAGCTTTCTTT
TRBV4-1	TRBJ1-2	.	TRBD1	CASSPNRGTEGYTF	TGCGCCAGCAGCCCTAACAGGGGGACTGAAGGCTACACCTTC
TRBV6-5	TRBJ2-3	few	.	CASRSPNTDTQYF	TGTGCCAGCAGAAGCCCTAACACAGATACGCAGTATTTT
TRBV12-3/TRBV12-4	TRBJ2-3	.	.	CASSSVGPDTQYF	TGTGCCAGCAGTTCTGTGGGGCCTGATACGCAGTATTTT
TRBV27	TRBJ1-1	.	.	CASSPYGVAEAFF	TGTGCCAGCAGTCCCTACGGGGTCGCTGAAGCTTTCTTT
TRBV3-1/TRBV3-2	TRBJ2-7	.	TRBD2	CASSQDLSGRISYEQYF	TGTGCCAGCAGCCAAGATTTGAGCGGGAGGATAAGCTACGAGCAGTACTTC
TRBV28	TRBJ2-7	.	.	CASSLFWGQTYEQYF	TGTGCCAGCAGTTTATTTTGGGGGCAGACCTACGAGCAGTACTTC
TRBV4-1	TRBJ1-2	once	.	CASSQGRTDYGYTF	TGCGCCAGCAGCCAAGGGAGGACGGACTATGGCTACACCTTC
TRBV3-1/TRBV3-2	TRBJ1-5	.	.	CASSLSAGGPQHF	TGTGCCAGCAGCCTTAGCGCCGGTGGGCCCCAGCATTTT
TRBV23-1	TRBJ1-5	.	TRBD1	CASSQGDRGLSNQPQHF	TGCGCCAGCAGTCAGGGGGACAGGGGGCTTAGCAATCAGCCCCAGCATTTT
TRBV3-1/TRBV3-2	TRBJ2-7	.	TRBD1	CASSQGPGQVYEQYF	TGTGCCAGCAGCCAGGGACCTGGACAGGTCTACGAGCAGTACTTC
TRBV18	TRBJ2-1	.	.	CASSPSVTTSYNEQFF	TGTGCCAGCTCACCATCGGTTACTACCTCCTACAATGAGCAGTTCTTC
TRBV7-2	TRBJ2-3	.	TRBD1	CASTEGALSTDTQYF	TGTGCCAGCACCGAGGGGGCACTTAGCACAGATACGCAGTATTTT
TRBV7-6	TRBJ2-2	.	.	CASSLIQINTGELFF	TGTGCCAGCAGCTTAATACAGATCAACACCGGGGAGCTGTTTTTT
TRBV7-9	TRBJ2-4	.	TRBD2	CASSLVDLAEAKNIQYF	TGTGCCAGCAGCTTAGTAGATCTAGCGGAAGCCAAAAACATTCAGTACTTC
TRBV18	TRBJ1-1	.	.	CASSPGREGKNTEAFF	TGTGCCAGCTCACCGGGGCGGGAGGGTAAGAACACTGAAGCTTTCTTT
TRBV7-8	TRBJ2-5	.	TRBD2	CASSGGTSGSWETQYF	TGTGCCAGCAGCGGAGGGACTAGCGGGAGTTGGGAGACCCAGTACTTC
TRBV6-6	TRBJ2-2	.	.	CASSTDSTGELFF	TGTGCCAGCAGTACCGACAGCACCGGGGAGCTGTTTTTT
TRBV9	TRBJ1-5	.	.	CASSVQGNQPQHF	TGTGCCAGCAGCGTCCAGGGGAATCAGCCCCAGCATTTT
TRBV14	TRBJ1-2	.	.	CASSPREDYGYTF	TGTGCCAGCAGCCCAAGGGAGGACTATGGCTACACCTTC
TRBV6-5	TRBJ1-2	.	TRBD1	CASSYSRDRSYGYTF	TGTGCCAGCAGTTACTCGAGGGACAGGTCCTATGGCTACACCTTC
TRBV4-2	TRBJ2-5	.	TRBD2	CASSQDTGWTSGGAGETQYF	TGTGCCAGCAGCCAAGATACAGGCTGGACTAGCGGGGGGGCTGGGGAGACCCAGTACTTC
TRBV7-2	TRBJ2-3	.	TRBD2	CASSSGLAGSRDTQYF	TGTGCCAGCAGCTCGGGACTAGCGGGAAGTCGGGATACGCAGTATTTT
TRBV5-4	TRBJ2-3	.	.	CASSFRDSHTQYF	TGTGCCAGCAGCTTCCGGGACTCCCATACGCAGTATTTT
TRBV3-1/TRBV3-2	TRBJ1-1	once	.	CASSHTGTEAFF	TGTGCCAGCAGCCATACGGGCACTGAAGCTTTCTTT